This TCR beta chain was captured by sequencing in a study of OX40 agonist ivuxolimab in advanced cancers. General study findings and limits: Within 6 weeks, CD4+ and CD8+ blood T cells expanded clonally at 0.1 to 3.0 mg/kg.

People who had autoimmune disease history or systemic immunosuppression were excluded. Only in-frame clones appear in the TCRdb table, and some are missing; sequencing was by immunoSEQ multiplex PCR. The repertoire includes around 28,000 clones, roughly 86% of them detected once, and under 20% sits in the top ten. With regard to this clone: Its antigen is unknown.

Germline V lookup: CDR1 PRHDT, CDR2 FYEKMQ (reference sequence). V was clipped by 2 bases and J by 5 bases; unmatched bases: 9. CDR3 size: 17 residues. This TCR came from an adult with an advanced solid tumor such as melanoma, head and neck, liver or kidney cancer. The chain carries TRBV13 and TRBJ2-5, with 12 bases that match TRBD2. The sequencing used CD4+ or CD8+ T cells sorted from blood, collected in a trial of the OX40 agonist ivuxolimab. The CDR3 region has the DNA TGTGCCAGCAGCTTACCGTCTAGCGGGAGGGCCGGGGAGACCCAGTACTTC. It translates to CASSLPSSGRAGETQYF.